Presented here are 18 T cell receptor beta chains from one specimen sequenced in a study of cytomegalovirus exposure and HLA in healthy donors. PCR was performed using 60 Vbeta and 13 Jbeta primers. The method was immunoSEQ multiplex PCR; TCRdb's version includes in-frame clones alone and lacks a portion of them. Counted here are under 150,000 clones, 79% occurring once; the ten biggest clones make up 6.5% to 8%. Sequences were obtained from PBMCs. These receptors were obtained from a woman in her 40s in good health and CMV-seropositive.

The sample holds one count of this clone. V and J are TRBV29-1 and TRBJ2-1, with D unresolved. The CDR3 is 12 amino acids. V was shortened by 6 bases and J by 3 bases, with 9 bases between the two germline ends. In germline, CDR1 is SQVTM, CDR2 ANQGSEA. The CDR3 DNA sequence: TGCAGCGTGGCGACTCTCTACAATGAGCAGTTCTTC. This translates into CSVATLYNEQFF.

This chain joins TRBV11-2 and TRBJ2-3, with 12 positions matching TRBD2. The CDR3 extends over 17 amino acids. Germline V lookup: CDR1 SGHAT, CDR2 FQNNGV. Germline trimming cut 2 bases from V and 5 bases from J; bases unmatched to any gene: 8. CDR3 residues: CASSLYPSGGAGDTQYF. The CDR3 DNA sequence: TGTGCCAGCAGCTTATACCCTAGCGGGGGGGCCGGAGATACGCAGTATTTT.

The chain employs TRBV5-6 and TRBJ1-2, with D possibly TRBD1 on 6 matching bases. Germline V lookup: CDR1 SGHDT, CDR2 YYEEEE. Trimming removed 4 bases from V and 4 bases from J, with 17 bases in between. This CDR3 spans 15 amino acids. In DNA form, the CDR3 reads TGTGCCAGCAGCCTAGGCAGGGGAGATGGCTATGGCTACACCTTC. Translation: CASSLGRGDGYGYTF.

The chain links TRBV5-1 to TRBJ2-3; TRBD1 might be the D (6 bases). The CDR3 loop spans 16 amino acids. Trimming cost V 0 bases and J 2 bases, with 13 bases left between them. CDR1 is SGHRS and CDR2 is YFSETQ in the germline V gene. In DNA, the CDR3 is TGCGCCAGCAGCTTGGTTTCAGGGGCGAACACAGATACGCAGTATTTT. It is translated as CASSLVSGANTDTQYF.

V gene TRBV29-1 combines with J gene TRBJ2-3; the D gene is possibly TRBD2 (5 bases). The CDR3 spans 13 residues. Trimming left V 4 bases short and J 0 bases short, with 8 bases between. In germline, CDR1 is SQVTM, CDR2 ANQGSEA. The CDR3 DNA reads TGCAGCGTTGGGACGGGAAGCACAGATACGCAGTATTTT. Translating gives CSVGTGSTDTQYF.

V usage is TRBV29-1 and J usage is TRBJ1-2; no definite D call. The germline V gene encodes CDR1 SQVTM and CDR2 ANQGSEA. The V end was cut by 2 bases, the J end by 0 bases, with 4 bases between. The CDR3 contains 12 residues. DNA for the CDR3: TGCAGCGTTGAACACACTAACTATGGCTACACCTTC. Residues: CSVEHTNYGYTF. Full variable domain (outside the CDR3, taken from reference TRBV29-1 and TRBJ1-2): SAVISQKPSRDICQRGTSLTIQCQVDSQVTMMFWYRQQPGQSLTLIATANQGSEATYESGFVIDKFPISRPNLTFSTLTVSNMSPEDSSIYLCSVEHTNYGYTFGSGTRLTVV.

This clone was observed once. V gene TRBV27 combines with J gene TRBJ2-3; weak D call: TRBD1 (5 bases). The CDR3 contains 16 residues. Germline CDR1 is MNHEY and CDR2 is SMNVEV (reference sequence). Trimming pared 5 bases from V and 5 bases from J, leaving 20 bases between. The CDR3 DNA follows: TGTGCCAGCAGTCACGACTCGGACCCCAGGGTAGATACGCAGTATTTT. Residues: CASSHDSDPRVDTQYF.

The rearrangement joins TRBV5-1 to TRBJ2-5; 7 positions match TRBD2. Matching the DNA end better, TRBJ2-7 makes the J call doubtful. Germline V lookup: CDR1 SGHRS, CDR2 YFSETQ. CDR3 length equals 17 residues. The CDR3 reads CASSLRSTASGTYEQYF. In DNA form, the CDR3 reads TGCGCCAGCAGCTTGAGGAGTACGGCTAGCGGTACCTACGAGCAGTACTTC.

There are a few counts of this clone. The rearrangement joins TRBV5-1 to TRBJ1-3; the D is unclear. This CDR3 comprises 16 residues. V shed 1 base and J shed 0 bases, with 11 bases lying between them. Germline V gene sequence: CDR1 SGHRS, CDR2 YFSETQ. The CDR3: CASSLSAGSSGNTIYF. DNA for the CDR3: TGCGCCAGCAGCTTGTCGGCGGGCAGCTCTGGAAACACCATATATTTT.

The rearrangement links TRBV11-1 to TRBJ2-1; D is possibly TRBD1 (6 bases). Looked up from germline, CDR1 is SGHAT and CDR2 is FQDESV (reference sequence). CDR3 length: 14 amino acids. Trimming removed 1 base from V and 6 bases from J, with 10 bases in between. CDR3 DNA: TGTGCCAGCAGCTTAGGACGGACAGTCAATGAGCAGTTCTTC. This sequence encodes CASSLGRTVNEQFF.

A few counts support this clone. The gene calls are TRBV4-2 and TRBJ2-1, with D tentatively TRBD1 (5 bases). Trimming removed 0 bases at V and 3 bases at J, with 12 bases between. CDR3 length: 16 residues. The germline CDR1 and CDR2 sequences are LGHNA and YNFKEQ. CDR3 sequence (DNA): TGTGCCAGCAGCCAAGAACACAGGTCGGTCTACAATGAGCAGTTCTTC. Its protein is CASSQEHRSVYNEQFF.

The rearrangement uses TRBV5-1 and TRBJ2-3; TRBD2 agrees at 10 bases. Losses at the gene ends were 0 bases for V and 4 bases for J; bases not matched to a gene: 5. Germline V gene sequence: CDR1 SGHRS, CDR2 YFSETQ. CDR3 length equals 16 residues. The CDR3 DNA follows: TGCGCCAGCAGCTTGGTAGCGGGGGGTGCAGCAGATACGCAGTATTTT. Protein sequence: CASSLVAGGAADTQYF. Complete variable domain (other parts from reference TRBV5-1 and TRBJ2-3): KAGVTQTPRYLIKTRGQQVTLSCSPISGHRSVSWYQQTPGQGLQFLFEYFSETQRNKGNFPGRFSGRQFSNSRSEMNVSTLELGDSALYLCASSLVAGGAADTQYFGPGTRLTVL.

The V call is TRBV4-1, the J call TRBJ2-7; TRBD1 matches at 9 bases. This CDR3 contains 13 residues. V gave up 6 bases and J gave up 3 bases; unmatched junction bases: 3. Per the germline V gene, CDR1 is MGHRA and CDR2 is YSYEKL. DNA of the CDR3: TGCGCCAGCAGTCGGGGACAGGGCTACGAGCAGTACTTC. This sequence encodes CASSRGQGYEQYF.

The V gene is TRBV10-1, the J gene TRBJ2-1, with D possibly matching TRBD1 (6 bases). The CDR3 runs 16 residues. The germline V gene encodes CDR1 WNHNN and CDR2 SYGVQD (reference sequence). V dropped 1 base and J dropped 6 bases, with 16 bases sitting between them. The CDR3 protein is CASSEWSGVLGNEQFF. The CDR3 DNA sequence: TGCGCCAGCAGTGAGTGGTCAGGGGTCCTAGGCAATGAGCAGTTCTTC.

This clone appeared a single time. The chain links TRBV6-5 to TRBJ1-2; 9 bases line up with TRBD1. This CDR3 spans 15 amino acids. Per the germline V gene, CDR1 is MNHEY and CDR2 is SVGAGI. The J segment lost 7 bases and the V segment lost 2 bases, leaving 8 bases of the junction unmatched. The CDR3 reads CASSYGTGTVVGYTF. The CDR3 coding sequence is TGTGCCAGCAGTTACGGGACAGGGACGGTTGTTGGCTACACCTTC.

The chain has TRBV5-1 and TRBJ2-2, with D possibly matching TRBD1 (6 bases). The CDR3 extends over 15 amino acids. Trimming took 0 bases from V and 6 from J, leaving 12 bases between them. CDR1 is SGHRS and CDR2 is YFSETQ in the germline V gene. CDR3 protein: CASSLVQGYSGELFF. CDR3 bases: TGCGCCAGCAGCTTGGTTCAGGGGTATTCCGGGGAGCTGTTTTTT.

This clone has just a few counts. This chain uses TRBV10-3 with TRBJ1-2, with a possible D match to TRBD1 (5 bases). Germline V CDR1 and CDR2: ENHRY, SYGVKD. Trimming left V 2 bases short and J 4 bases short, with 17 bases between. This CDR3 spans 16 amino acids. CDR3 DNA: TGTGCCATCAGTGAGCCCCCGGACACGACCCGCTATGGCTACACCTTC. This translates into CAISEPPDTTRYGYTF.

J is TRBJ2-7 and V is TRBV2; D not resolved. This CDR3 contains 14 residues. CDR1 is SNHLY, CDR2 FYNNEI, per germline. The V and J ends lost 2 bases and 3 bases respectively, with 11 bases between them. The CDR3 spells CASSENPASYEQYF. The CDR3 nucleotides are TGTGCCAGCAGTGAAAATCCCGCCAGCTACGAGCAGTACTTC.